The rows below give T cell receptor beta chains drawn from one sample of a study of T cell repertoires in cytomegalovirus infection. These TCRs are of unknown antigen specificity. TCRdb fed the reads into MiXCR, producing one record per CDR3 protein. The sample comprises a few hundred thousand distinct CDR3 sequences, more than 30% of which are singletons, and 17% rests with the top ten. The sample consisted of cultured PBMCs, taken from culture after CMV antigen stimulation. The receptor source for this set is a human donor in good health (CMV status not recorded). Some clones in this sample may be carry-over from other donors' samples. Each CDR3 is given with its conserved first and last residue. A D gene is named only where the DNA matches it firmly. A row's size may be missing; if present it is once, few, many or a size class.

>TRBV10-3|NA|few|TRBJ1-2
TGTGCCATCAGTGAGTCTGTCGACTATGGCTACACCTTC
CAISESVDYGYTF
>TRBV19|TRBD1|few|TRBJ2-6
TGTGCCAGTAGTCCGACAGGGGGGAGTTCTGGGGCCAACGTCCTGACTTTC
CASSPTGGSSGANVLTF
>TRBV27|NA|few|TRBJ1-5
TGTGCCAGCAGACCCCTTGGGAGGGATCAGCCCCAGCATTTT
CASRPLGRDQPQHF
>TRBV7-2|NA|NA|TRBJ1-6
TGTGCCAGCGGCTGGGGGGTCTATAATTCACCCCTCCACTTT
CASGWGVYNSPLHF
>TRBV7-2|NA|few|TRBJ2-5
TGTGCCAGCAGCTTAGCGTTCAGCGGGTTGGAGACCCAGTACTTC
CASSLAFSGLETQYF
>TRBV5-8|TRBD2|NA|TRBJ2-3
TGTGCCACTATGGCGGGGGACTCTAACACAGATACGCAGTATTTT
CATMAGDSNTDTQYF
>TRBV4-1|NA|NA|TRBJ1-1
TGCGCCAGCAGCTCCCCGGCAGGGTCGGGCACTGAAGCTTTCTTT
CASSSPAGSGTEAFF
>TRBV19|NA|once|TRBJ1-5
TGTGCCAGTACAGACAAGGGGGGATATAGCAATCAGCCCCAGCATTTT
CASTDKGGYSNQPQHF
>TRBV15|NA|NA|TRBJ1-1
TGTGCCACCGCGGAGGGGACACTTAACACTGAAGCTTTCTTT
CATAEGTLNTEAFF
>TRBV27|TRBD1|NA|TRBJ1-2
TGTGCCAGCAGTGCCGACAGGGACTATGGCTACACCTTC
CASSADRDYGYTF
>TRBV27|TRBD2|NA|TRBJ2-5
TGTGCCAGCAGGAGGGGCGGGAGTGTGATAGAGACCCAGTACTTC
CASRRGGSVIETQYF
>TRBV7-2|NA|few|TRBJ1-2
TGTGCCAGCAGCAGATACCGGGACACAACCCCGGGAGGCTACACCTTC
CASSRYRDTTPGGYTF
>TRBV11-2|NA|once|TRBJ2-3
TGTGCCAGCGCCGCCTCAACAGATACGCAGTATTTT
CASAASTDTQYF
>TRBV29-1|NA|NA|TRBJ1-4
TGCAGCGTTGCGCGGGGAGGGAATGAAAAACTGTTTTTT
CSVARGGNEKLFF
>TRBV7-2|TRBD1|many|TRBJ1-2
TGTGCCAGCAGCTTCGGACAGGGGAATAAGGGCTACACCTTC
CASSFGQGNKGYTF
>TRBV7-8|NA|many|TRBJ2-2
TGTGCCAGCAGCTTAGCCAGGGGTCCCACCGGGGAGCTGTTTTTT
CASSLARGPTGELFF
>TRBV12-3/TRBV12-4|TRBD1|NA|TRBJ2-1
TGTGCCAGCAGTCTTAAGGGACAGGCAAGTTATGAGCAGTTCTTC
CASSLKGQASYEQFF
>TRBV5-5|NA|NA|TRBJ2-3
TGTGCCAGCAGCTTCCAGCCAGCCGGAGGGGACCCCCAGACAGATACGCAGTATTTT
CASSFQPAGGDPQTDTQYF
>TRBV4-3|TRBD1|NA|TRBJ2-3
TGCGCCAGCCAGGACAGGGGTCTTTCAGATACGCAGTATTTT
CASQDRGLSDTQYF
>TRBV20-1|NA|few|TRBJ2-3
TGCAGTGCTAGCATCCCATACCCTGTCTTGTTCGCAGATACGCAGTATTTT
CSASIPYPVLFADTQYF
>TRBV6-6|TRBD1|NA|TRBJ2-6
TGTGCCAGCAGTTACCCGGACAGGCAGAGACGGTACTCTGGGGCCAACGTCCTGACTTTC
CASSYPDRQRRYSGANVLTF
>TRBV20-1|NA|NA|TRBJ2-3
TGCAGTGCTAGCCTTAGTCTAGCCGGTAAAACAGATACGCAGTATTTT
CSASLSLAGKTDTQYF
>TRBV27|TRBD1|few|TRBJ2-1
TGTGCCAGCAGTCCCGAGACAGGGATTCGAAATGAGCAGTTCTTC
CASSPETGIRNEQFF
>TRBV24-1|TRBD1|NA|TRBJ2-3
TGTGCCACCAGTGATTTTAGGGACAGGGTAGGAGGTACGCAGTATTTT
CATSDFRDRVGGTQYF
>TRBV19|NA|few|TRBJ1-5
TGTGCCAGTAGTATAGATGGGGAGGGCGCCCAGCCCCAGCATTTT
CASSIDGEGAQPQHF
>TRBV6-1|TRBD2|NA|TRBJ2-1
TGTGCCAGCAGTGTCTTTAGCGGGAGGGCGATTGAGCAGTTCTTC
CASSVFSGRAIEQFF
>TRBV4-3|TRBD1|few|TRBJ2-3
TGCGCCAGCAGCCAAGATGGGGACAGGGGGCGAGATACGCAGTATTTT
CASSQDGDRGRDTQYF
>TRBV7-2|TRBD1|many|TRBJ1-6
TGTGCCAGCAGCCCGGGACAGGGAAATTCACCCCTCCACTTT
CASSPGQGNSPLHF
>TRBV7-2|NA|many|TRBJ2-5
TGTGCCAGCAGCTTAGCTAGTGAAAAGACCCAGTACTTC
CASSLASEKTQYF
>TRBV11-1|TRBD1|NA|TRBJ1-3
TGTGCCAGCAGCGCCCGACAGGGGATCTCTGGAAACACCATATATTTT
CASSARQGISGNTIYF
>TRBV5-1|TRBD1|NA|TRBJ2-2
TGCGCCAGCAGCAAGGGACAGGGGGTATCCGCCGGGGAGCTGTTTTTT
CASSKGQGVSAGELFF
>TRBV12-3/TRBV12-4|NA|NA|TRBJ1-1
TGTGCCAGCAGTCTCTCGGCGAGTCTCACTGAAGCTTTCTTT
CASSLSASLTEAFF
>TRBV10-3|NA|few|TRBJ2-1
TGTGCCAACGCCCCGGGGGCGGGTGAGCAGTTCTTC
CANAPGAGEQFF
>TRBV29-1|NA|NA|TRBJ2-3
TGCAGCGTTGGAGGCAGGCTCACAGATACGCAGTATTTT
CSVGGRLTDTQYF
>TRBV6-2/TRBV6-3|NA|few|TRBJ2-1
TGTGCCAGCAATCCGTCCAGACACAATGAGCAGTTCTTC
CASNPSRHNEQFF
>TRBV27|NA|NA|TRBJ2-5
TGTGCCAGCAGTTTTCGCAGCCAAGAGACCCAGTACTTC
CASSFRSQETQYF
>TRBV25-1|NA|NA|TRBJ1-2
TGTGCCAGCAGTGAATTTGGAGGGTCCAAGTGGGGCTACACCTTC
CASSEFGGSKWGYTF
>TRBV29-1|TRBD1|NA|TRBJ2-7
TGCAGCGTTGCCGCTGGGACAGGAGGGTCCTACGAGCAGTACTTC
CSVAAGTGGSYEQYF
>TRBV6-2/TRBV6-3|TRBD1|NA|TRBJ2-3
TGTGCCAGCAGTTACCCCGACAGGGCAAGCACAGATACGCAGTATTTT
CASSYPDRASTDTQYF
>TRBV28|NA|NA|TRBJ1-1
TGTGCCAGCGAGGTCGGCAACACTGAAGCTTTCTTT
CASEVGNTEAFF
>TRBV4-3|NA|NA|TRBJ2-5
TGCGCCAGCAGCCAAGCCGCGGGTAGGGGCGAGACCCAGTACTTC
CASSQAAGRGETQYF
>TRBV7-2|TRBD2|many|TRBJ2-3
TGTGCCAGCAGCTTAGGACTAGCGGGCACAGATACGCAGTATTTT
CASSLGLAGTDTQYF
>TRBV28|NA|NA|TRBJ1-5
TGTGCCAGCAGTCCGTTCCCGGGGGCCCGTGGCGAGGGCTATAGCAATCAGCCCCAGCATTTT
CASSPFPGARGEGYSNQPQHF
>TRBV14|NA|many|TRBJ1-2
TGTGCCAGCAGCACCCTGGGCAGGGAGGATGGCTACACCTTC
CASSTLGREDGYTF
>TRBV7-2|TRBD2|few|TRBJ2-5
TGTGCCAGCAGCTTAGCCCGCGGGAGTATCACAGAGACCCAGTACTTC
CASSLARGSITETQYF
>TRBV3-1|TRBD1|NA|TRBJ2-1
TGTGCCAGCAGCCAAGATCGCCCAGGGGGCAATTACAATGAGCAGTTCTTC
CASSQDRPGGNYNEQFF
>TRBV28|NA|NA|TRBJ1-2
TGTGCCAGCGGGACCTATGGCTACACCTTC
CASGTYGYTF
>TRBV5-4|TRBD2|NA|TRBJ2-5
TGTGCCAGCAGCTTGGATAGCGGGTCTGAGACCCAGTACTTC
CASSLDSGSETQYF